The present T cell receptor beta chain was sequenced within a study of blood T cell repertoires in COVID-19. Looking at the study overall: Samples representing acute and convalescent COVID-19 were sourced from the United States, Italy and Spain.

In the authors' workflow: Amplification of reference gene primers provided the estimated nucleated cell counts. Data came from immunoSEQ multiplex PCR; TCRdb stores just in-frame clones and leaves some out. The DNA gave D and trimming, while V, J and clone size come from that table. The data contain more than 150,000 clones, roughly nine tenths of them singletons. This clone was observed a single time. This CDR3 is built from 14 residues. CDR1 is MNHEY and CDR2 is SVGAGI in the germline V gene. V lost 7 bases and J lost 1, with 10 bases in between. Material: peripheral blood. V usage is TRBV6-5 and J usage is TRBJ2-2, with TRBD1 as a possible D gene (6 bases). The receptor was derived from a man aged 45 to 65 with acute or convalescent COVID-19. The CDR3: CASTPGVNTGELFF. CDR3 DNA sequence: TGTGCCAGCACCCCAGGGGTGAACACCGGGGAGCTGTTTTTT.